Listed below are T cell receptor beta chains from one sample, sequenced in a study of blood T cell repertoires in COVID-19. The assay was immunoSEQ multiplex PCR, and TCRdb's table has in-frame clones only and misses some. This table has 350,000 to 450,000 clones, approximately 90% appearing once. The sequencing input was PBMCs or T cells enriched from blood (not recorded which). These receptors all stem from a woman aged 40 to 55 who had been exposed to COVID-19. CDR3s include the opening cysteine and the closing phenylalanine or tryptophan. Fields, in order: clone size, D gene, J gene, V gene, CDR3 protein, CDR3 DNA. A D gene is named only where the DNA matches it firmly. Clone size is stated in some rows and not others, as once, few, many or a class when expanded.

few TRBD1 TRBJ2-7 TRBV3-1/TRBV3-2 CASSPGQGTGEQYF TGTGCCAGCAGCCCCGGACAGGGGACGGGCGAGCAGTACTTC
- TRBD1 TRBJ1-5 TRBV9 CASSPSDRGDQPQHF TGTGCCAGCAGCCCGAGTGACAGGGGCGATCAGCCCCAGCATTTT
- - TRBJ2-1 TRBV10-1 CASSGSPAGIYNEQFF TGCGCCAGCAGTGGGAGCCCTGCGGGGATATACAATGAGCAGTTCTTC
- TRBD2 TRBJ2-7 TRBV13 CASSLYRTSGRVEYF TGTGCCAGCAGCCTATATCGGACTAGCGGAAGGGTGGAGTACTTC
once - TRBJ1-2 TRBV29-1 CSVPTGSSYGYTF TGCAGCGTCCCCACAGGGAGTTCATATGGCTACACCTTC
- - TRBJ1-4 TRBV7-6 CASSSGATNEKLFF TGTGCCAGCAGTTCAGGGGCCACTAATGAAAAACTGTTTTTT
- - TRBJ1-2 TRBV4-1 CASSQALSLGGEGYTF TGCGCCAGCAGCCAAGCCTTATCACTTGGCGGGGAAGGCTACACCTTC
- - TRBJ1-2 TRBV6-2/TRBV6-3 CASTPGQNYGYTF TGTGCCAGCACCCCCGGACAGAACTATGGCTACACCTTC
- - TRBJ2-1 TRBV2 CASKEGSPGNEQFF TGTGCCAGCAAGGAGGGTTCTCCCGGGAATGAGCAGTTCTTC
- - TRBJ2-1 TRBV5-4 CASSFSSGSSYNEQFF TGTGCCAGCAGTTTTTCCAGCGGAAGCTCCTACAATGAGCAGTTCTTC
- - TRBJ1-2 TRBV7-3 CASSLYGSADRTENYGYTF TGTGCCAGCAGCTTATATGGGTCTGCCGACAGGACAGAGAACTATGGCTACACCTTC
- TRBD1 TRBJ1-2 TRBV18 CASSLKRGQGDGYTF TGTGCCAGCTCCCTAAAGAGGGGACAGGGTGATGGCTACACCTTC
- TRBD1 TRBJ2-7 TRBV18 CASSFLGTGVYEQYF TGTGCCAGCTCCTTCCTCGGGACAGGAGTCTACGAGCAGTACTTC
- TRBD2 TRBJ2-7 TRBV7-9 CASSTGTRLYEQYF TGTGCCAGCAGCACCGGGACTAGACTCTACGAGCAGTACTTC
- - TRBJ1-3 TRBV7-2 CASSLGRSSGNTIYF TGTGCCAGCAGCTTAGGGAGGAGCTCTGGAAACACCATATATTTT
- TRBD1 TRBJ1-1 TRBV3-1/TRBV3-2 CASSQGTGGRTEAFF TGTGCCAGCAGCCAGGGGACAGGGGGCCGCACTGAAGCTTTCTTT
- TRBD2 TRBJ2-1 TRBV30 CAWRARTSGYNEQFF TGTGCCTGGAGGGCAAGGACTAGCGGTTACAATGAGCAGTTCTTC